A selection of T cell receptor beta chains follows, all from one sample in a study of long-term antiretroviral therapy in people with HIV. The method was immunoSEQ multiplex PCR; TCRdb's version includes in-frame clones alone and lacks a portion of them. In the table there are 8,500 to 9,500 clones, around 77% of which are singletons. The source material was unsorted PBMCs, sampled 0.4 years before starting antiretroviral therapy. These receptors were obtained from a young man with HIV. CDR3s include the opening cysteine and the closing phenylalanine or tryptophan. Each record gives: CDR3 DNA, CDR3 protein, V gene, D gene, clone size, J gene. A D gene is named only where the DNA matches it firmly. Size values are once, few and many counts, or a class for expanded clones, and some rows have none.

CDR3 DNA: TGTGCCAGCAGCATTACCGGGACAGAGTTCTCTGGGGCCAACGTCCTGACTTTC
CDR3 protein: CASSITGTEFSGANVLTF
V gene: TRBV13
D gene: TRBD1
clone size: -
J gene: TRBJ2-6

CDR3 DNA: TGTGCCAGCAGCGTAGGGAGAGGGGGCCCGAATCAAGAGACCCAGTACTTC
CDR3 protein: CASSVGRGGPNQETQYF
V gene: TRBV9
D gene: TRBD1
clone size: -
J gene: TRBJ2-5

CDR3 DNA: TGTGCCAGCAGTGAATTGGCCGGGGCCAACACAGATACGCAGTATTTT
CDR3 protein: CASSELAGANTDTQYF
V gene: TRBV25-1
D gene: -
clone size: -
J gene: TRBJ2-3

CDR3 DNA: TGTGCCAGCAGTGACCCTTCCGGACAGGGAAGCTCCTACGAGCAGTACTTC
CDR3 protein: CASSDPSGQGSSYEQYF
V gene: TRBV25-1
D gene: TRBD1
clone size: medium-sized
J gene: TRBJ2-7

CDR3 DNA: TGTGCCAGCAGCCCAACTACAGGGGATGGTGAAAAACTGTTTTTT
CDR3 protein: CASSPTTGDGEKLFF
V gene: TRBV28
D gene: TRBD1
clone size: -
J gene: TRBJ1-4

CDR3 DNA: TGTGCCAGCAAAAGGGCCCCCGGGACAGGGGAAAACGAGCAGTACTTC
CDR3 protein: CASKRAPGTGENEQYF
V gene: TRBV2
D gene: TRBD1
clone size: medium-sized
J gene: TRBJ2-7

CDR3 DNA: TGTGCCAGCAGCCCCCAGGCGGGACAGCCCGAGCAGTACTTC
CDR3 protein: CASSPQAGQPEQYF
V gene: TRBV5-6
D gene: -
clone size: -
J gene: TRBJ2-7

CDR3 DNA: TGTGCCAGCAGCTTGGGCAGGGGGACTAACTATGGCTACACCTTC
CDR3 protein: CASSLGRGTNYGYTF
V gene: TRBV7-4
D gene: TRBD1
clone size: -
J gene: TRBJ1-2

CDR3 DNA: TGTGCCTGGAGTTCCTATAACAGGCCAAACTCCTACGAGCAGTACTTC
CDR3 protein: CAWSSYNRPNSYEQYF
V gene: TRBV30
D gene: -
clone size: -
J gene: TRBJ2-7

CDR3 DNA: TGTGCCAGCAGCCAATCGATCTCGACAGGGGACTTTTACGAGCAGTACTTC
CDR3 protein: CASSQSISTGDFYEQYF
V gene: TRBV16
D gene: TRBD1
clone size: -
J gene: TRBJ2-7

CDR3 DNA: TGTGCCAGCAGTTACGCAGCGGGGGAGCAGTTCTTC
CDR3 protein: CASSYAAGEQFF
V gene: TRBV6-5
D gene: TRBD2
clone size: -
J gene: TRBJ2-1

CDR3 DNA: TGTGCCAGCAGCTTAGCGCAGGGGCGGGAGCAGTACTTC
CDR3 protein: CASSLAQGREQYF
V gene: TRBV7-6
D gene: -
clone size: -
J gene: TRBJ2-7

CDR3 DNA: TGCAGCGTTGTGGCGGGGTACGAGCAGTACTTC
CDR3 protein: CSVVAGYEQYF
V gene: TRBV29-1
D gene: -
clone size: -
J gene: TRBJ2-7

CDR3 DNA: TGTGCCAGCAGTTTTAGCAGGGGGTACGAGCAGTACTTC
CDR3 protein: CASSFSRGYEQYF
V gene: TRBV27
D gene: TRBD1
clone size: -
J gene: TRBJ2-7

CDR3 DNA: TGCAGCGTTATAGCGGGAGTAAGCGAGCAGTACTTC
CDR3 protein: CSVIAGVSEQYF
V gene: TRBV29-1
D gene: TRBD2
clone size: -
J gene: TRBJ2-7

CDR3 DNA: TGTGCCAGCGGCAGGGGGACAACTGAAGCTTTCTTT
CDR3 protein: CASGRGTTEAFF
V gene: TRBV6-6
D gene: TRBD1
clone size: -
J gene: TRBJ1-1

CDR3 DNA: TGTGCCAGCAGTCTTGCCGGACAGTTTTCCTACGAGCAGTACTTC
CDR3 protein: CASSLAGQFSYEQYF
V gene: TRBV28
D gene: -
clone size: -
J gene: TRBJ2-7

CDR3 DNA: TGTGCCAGTAGTATCCGGGTACAGGGTAATGAAAAACTGTTTTTT
CDR3 protein: CASSIRVQGNEKLFF
V gene: TRBV19
D gene: -
clone size: -
J gene: TRBJ1-4

CDR3 DNA: TGCGCCAGCAGCCAAGATTGGGCAGGGGGTTGGGGCAATCAGCCCCAGCATTTT
CDR3 protein: CASSQDWAGGWGNQPQHF
V gene: TRBV4-1
D gene: TRBD1
clone size: -
J gene: TRBJ1-5

CDR3 DNA: TGTGCCAGCAGTCTCCGGGACAGGCTCTCCTACGAGCAGTACTTC
CDR3 protein: CASSLRDRLSYEQYF
V gene: TRBV5-4
D gene: TRBD1
clone size: few
J gene: TRBJ2-7

CDR3 DNA: TGTGCCAGCTCACAGGACGGCCAGGGGTGGCCCCAGCATTTT
CDR3 protein: CASSQDGQGWPQHF
V gene: TRBV18
D gene: -
clone size: -
J gene: TRBJ1-5

CDR3 DNA: TGTGCCAGCACTGGAGGCGTGAGTCAGCCCCAGCATTTT
CDR3 protein: CASTGGVSQPQHF
V gene: TRBV28
D gene: -
clone size: -
J gene: TRBJ1-5

CDR3 DNA: TGTGCCAGCAGCTCGGGACTAGCGGGAGCGAATTGGAATACGCAGTATTTT
CDR3 protein: CASSSGLAGANWNTQYF
V gene: TRBV5-6
D gene: TRBD2
clone size: once
J gene: TRBJ2-3

CDR3 DNA: TGTGCCAGCAGTTTTACAAGGCCCTCTGGAAACACCATATATTTT
CDR3 protein: CASSFTRPSGNTIYF
V gene: TRBV28
D gene: -
clone size: -
J gene: TRBJ1-3

CDR3 DNA: TGTGCCAGCACCCTATTAGGTTGGTCCAAAGGACAGGGGGCGGCCCCTAACTATGGCTACACCTTC
CDR3 protein: CASTLLGWSKGQGAAPNYGYTF
V gene: TRBV7-8
D gene: TRBD1
clone size: -
J gene: TRBJ1-2

CDR3 DNA: TGTGCCAGCAGTTACGTACTGAAGGGGCGCTCCTACGAGCAGTACTTC
CDR3 protein: CASSYVLKGRSYEQYF
V gene: TRBV6-8
D gene: -
clone size: few
J gene: TRBJ2-7

CDR3 DNA: TGTGCCAGCAGCTTAGACCGCACAGATACGCAGTATTTT
CDR3 protein: CASSLDRTDTQYF
V gene: TRBV7-2
D gene: -
clone size: -
J gene: TRBJ2-3

CDR3 DNA: TGTGCCAGCAGCAACCGGGCGCGGGAGAGCAATCAGCCCCAGCATTTT
CDR3 protein: CASSNRARESNQPQHF
V gene: TRBV21-1
D gene: -
clone size: -
J gene: TRBJ1-5

CDR3 DNA: TGTGCCAGTAGTAGCCAGGCAATAACCAATCAGCCCCAGCATTTT
CDR3 protein: CASSSQAITNQPQHF
V gene: TRBV19
D gene: -
clone size: -
J gene: TRBJ1-5

CDR3 DNA: TGTGCCAGCAGCTTGACAGGGAACGGAGAGACCCAGTACTTC
CDR3 protein: CASSLTGNGETQYF
V gene: TRBV7-9
D gene: TRBD1
clone size: -
J gene: TRBJ2-5

CDR3 DNA: TGTGCCAGCAGCCCGGGGACTAGCGCAGATACGCAGTATTTT
CDR3 protein: CASSPGTSADTQYF
V gene: TRBV9
D gene: TRBD2
clone size: few
J gene: TRBJ2-3

CDR3 DNA: TGTGCCAGCAGCCAAGTGGGGACGGGACAGGGCTTCTATGGCTACACCTTC
CDR3 protein: CASSQVGTGQGFYGYTF
V gene: TRBV4-2
D gene: TRBD1
clone size: -
J gene: TRBJ1-2

CDR3 DNA: TGTGCCAGCAGGGAAGGGGCCGACTCACTCGAGCAGTACTTC
CDR3 protein: CASREGADSLEQYF
V gene: TRBV6-5
D gene: -
clone size: -
J gene: TRBJ2-7

CDR3 DNA: TGTGCCAGCGTATTAGTATCTGAACATTATGGCTACACCTTC
CDR3 protein: CASVLVSEHYGYTF
V gene: TRBV6-1
D gene: -
clone size: -
J gene: TRBJ1-2

CDR3 DNA: TGTGCCAGCATTGTTCGGACACCCCCCTACGAGCAGTACTTC
CDR3 protein: CASIVRTPPYEQYF
V gene: TRBV6-1
D gene: -
clone size: -
J gene: TRBJ2-7

CDR3 DNA: TGTGCCAGCAGCTTAGATTATTTCTCCTCCTACGAGCAGTACTTC
CDR3 protein: CASSLDYFSSYEQYF
V gene: TRBV11-2
D gene: -
clone size: -
J gene: TRBJ2-7

CDR3 DNA: TGTGCCAGCAGTGGGACAGGGCTCTCCTACGAGCAGTACTTC
CDR3 protein: CASSGTGLSYEQYF
V gene: TRBV2
D gene: TRBD1
clone size: -
J gene: TRBJ2-7

CDR3 DNA: TGTGCCATCAGTGAGTTAGGGGCCGGGTGGGCTTTCTTT
CDR3 protein: CAISELGAGWAFF
V gene: TRBV10-3
D gene: -
clone size: -
J gene: TRBJ1-1

CDR3 DNA: TGTGCCAGCAGCGAGGACAGGGCTCGGTCACCCCTCCACTTT
CDR3 protein: CASSEDRARSPLHF
V gene: TRBV9
D gene: TRBD1
clone size: few
J gene: TRBJ1-6

CDR3 DNA: TGTGCCAGCAGCGTAGAAGGGAACTATGGCTACACCTTC
CDR3 protein: CASSVEGNYGYTF
V gene: TRBV9
D gene: -
clone size: -
J gene: TRBJ1-2

CDR3 DNA: TGTGCCAGCAGTTTATCATCGCTGGGTGAAGCTTTCTTT
CDR3 protein: CASSLSSLGEAFF
V gene: TRBV27
D gene: -
clone size: -
J gene: TRBJ1-1

CDR3 DNA: TGCGCCAGCAGCCAAGATAAGGGACAGTTCTATGGCTACACCTTC
CDR3 protein: CASSQDKGQFYGYTF
V gene: TRBV4-3
D gene: TRBD1
clone size: once
J gene: TRBJ1-2

CDR3 DNA: TGCGCCAGCAGCCGCGGGACAGCCTACGAGCAGTACTTC
CDR3 protein: CASSRGTAYEQYF
V gene: TRBV5-1
D gene: -
clone size: -
J gene: TRBJ2-7

CDR3 DNA: TGCGCCAGCAGCTTGGACAGACACACTGAAGCTTTCTTT
CDR3 protein: CASSLDRHTEAFF
V gene: TRBV5-1
D gene: -
clone size: -
J gene: TRBJ1-1

CDR3 DNA: TGCGCCAGCAGCTTGGGCGGACAGAGCTCCTACGAGCAGTACTTC
CDR3 protein: CASSLGGQSSYEQYF
V gene: TRBV5-1
D gene: -
clone size: -
J gene: TRBJ2-7

CDR3 DNA: TGTGCCAGCAGCTTACAGCTCGAGCAGTACTTC
CDR3 protein: CASSLQLEQYF
V gene: TRBV11-2
D gene: -
clone size: -
J gene: TRBJ2-7

CDR3 DNA: TGTGCCTGGAGTGCCTTGGTCGGGGGTGCTGAAAAACTGTTTTTT
CDR3 protein: CAWSALVGGAEKLFF
V gene: TRBV30
D gene: -
clone size: -
J gene: TRBJ1-4

CDR3 DNA: TGTGCCAGTAGTATTTTGGGGAACACCGGGGAGCTGTTTTTT
CDR3 protein: CASSILGNTGELFF
V gene: TRBV19
D gene: -
clone size: -
J gene: TRBJ2-2

CDR3 DNA: TGTGCCAGTAGCTGGGGACGGATGAACACTGAAGCTTTCTTT
CDR3 protein: CASSWGRMNTEAFF
V gene: TRBV19
D gene: -
clone size: large
J gene: TRBJ1-1

CDR3 DNA: TGTGCCAGCAGTCCGCGGCCCGGGACAGCGAACTATGGCTACACCTTC
CDR3 protein: CASSPRPGTANYGYTF
V gene: TRBV28
D gene: TRBD1
clone size: -
J gene: TRBJ1-2

CDR3 DNA: TGTGCCAGCAGTACTGACTCCTACGAGCAGTACTTC
CDR3 protein: CASSTDSYEQYF
V gene: TRBV7-9
D gene: -
clone size: -
J gene: TRBJ2-7

CDR3 DNA: TGCGCCAGCAGCCAAGCATCTATTGGGACAGTCAATTCACCCCTCCACTTT
CDR3 protein: CASSQASIGTVNSPLHF
V gene: TRBV4-1
D gene: TRBD1
clone size: few
J gene: TRBJ1-6

CDR3 DNA: TGCGCCAGCAGTCTGCAGGGACTGGCTGGAAACACCATATATTTT
CDR3 protein: CASSLQGLAGNTIYF
V gene: TRBV5-1
D gene: -
clone size: -
J gene: TRBJ1-3

CDR3 DNA: TGTGCCAGCAGTCGTTCGATAGTCGGGGGAACTGGGGCCAACGTCCTGACTTTC
CDR3 protein: CASSRSIVGGTGANVLTF
V gene: TRBV27
D gene: -
clone size: -
J gene: TRBJ2-6